Below are 17 T cell receptor beta chains sequenced from a single sample in a study of Ad26.COV2.S vaccination and SARS-CoV-2 variants. Treatment indicated: around 19 received Ad26.COV2.S at low or high dose, single or two shots; 5 received placebo; per-sample allocation not given. Material that was analyzed had been drawn on day 63 after the first vaccine or placebo injection. The table came from immunoSEQ multiplex PCR; TCRdb's copy has only in-frame clones and leaves some out. The sample contains more than 300,000 clones, around four fifths of which appear only once. The sample consisted of peripheral blood, taken in a trial of Ad26.COV2.S vaccine versus placebo. Receptor source: a person aged 18-60 years who received the Ad26.COV2.S COVID-19 vaccine or a placebo.

With regard to this clone: Within the sample, other DNA sequences also encode this same CDR3. The CDR3 DNA reads as TGTGCCAGCAGTTACAGGGGCCCCGGCAATCAGCCCCAGCATTTT. Amino acids: CASSYRGPGNQPQHF. The J gene is TRBJ1-5, the V gene TRBV6-5; maybe TRBD1 (5 bases). Germline V CDR1 and CDR2: MNHEY, SVGAGI. The V end lost 2 bases, the J end lost 2 bases, and 10 bases lay between the germline ends. The CDR3 runs to 15 residues.

The rearrangement links TRBV4-1 to TRBJ2-7; 10 nucleotides line up with TRBD2. CDR3 length: 16 residues. Trimming at V came to 1 base and at J to 0 bases, leaving 3 bases not matched to a gene. The germline CDR1 and CDR2 sequences are MGHRA and YSYEKL. CDR3 coding DNA: TGCGCCAGCAGCCAAGGACTAGCGGGTCTCTCCTACGAGCAGTACTTC. As protein: CASSQGLAGLSYEQYF.

The chain recombines TRBV7-9 with TRBJ2-7, with D perhaps TRBD1 (5 bases). V was cut by 2 bases and J by 3 bases, with 8 bases left in between. Germline CDR1 SEHNR, CDR2 FQNEAQ (reference sequence). This CDR3 is 13 amino acids long. The CDR3 bases are TGTGCCAGCAGCTTACGGCAGGGCTACGAGCAGTACTTC. Translated: CASSLRQGYEQYF.

The genes are TRBV18 and TRBJ1-2; D is possibly TRBD1 (6 bases). This CDR3 is built from 15 residues. Germline CDR1 and CDR2: KGHSH and LQKENI. The V end was cut by 6 bases, the J end by 4 bases, with 18 bases between. CDR3 in amino acids: CASSAGGGRGYGYTF. CDR3 DNA sequence: TGTGCCAGCTCCGCAGGCGGGGGGCGCGGCTATGGCTACACCTTC.

The V call is TRBV6-5, the J call TRBJ1-2, with a tentative D call TRBD1 (5 bases). V dropped 6 bases and J dropped 0 bases, with 11 bases sitting between them. This CDR3 contains 14 residues. CDR1 and CDR2 from the germline V gene are MNHEY and SVGAGI. The CDR3 DNA is TGTGCCAGCAGCAGGGACCCAACTAACTATGGCTACACCTTC. It yields the protein CASSRDPTNYGYTF.

V and J are TRBV7-3 and TRBJ1-6; D unclear. CDR3 length: 15 residues. Deletions cut 4 bases from V and 6 bases from J, with 13 bases between. Germline lookup yields CDR1 SGHTA and CDR2 FQGTGA. This CDR3 reads CASSSDGLFNSPLHF. Written as DNA, the CDR3 is TGTGCCAGCAGCTCAGATGGGCTATTTAATTCACCCCTCCACTTT.

The rearrangement uses TRBV28 and TRBJ1-1; D possibly corresponds to TRBD1 (5 bases). The CDR3 consists of 13 residues. V lost 3 bases, J lost 10 bases, and 15 bases lay in between. Per germline, CDR1 MDHEN and CDR2 SYDVKM. CDR3 in DNA: TGTGCCAGCAGTTTTCAAGTTTGGCAGGGAGCTTTCTTT. This encodes CASSFQVWQGAFF. The complete variable domain, with remaining parts taken from reference TRBV28 and TRBJ1-1, reads DVKVTQSSRYLVKRTGEKVFLECVQDMDHENMFWYRQDPGLGLRLIYFSYDVKMKEKGDIPEGYSVSREKKERFSLILESASTNQTSMYLCASSFQVWQGAFFGQGTRLTVV.

This chain uses TRBV5-1 with TRBJ2-3; TRBD1 matches at 7 bases. This CDR3 is 15 amino acids long. Trimming at V came to 1 base and at J to 2 bases, leaving 4 bases not matched to a gene. Germline V gives CDR1 SGHRS, CDR2 YFSETQ. The CDR3 DNA is TGCGCCAGCAGCTTGTTGGACAGGACCACAGATACGCAGTATTTT. It translates to CASSLLDRTTDTQYF. Combining the CDR3 with reference TRBV5-1 and TRBJ2-3 gives the whole variable domain KAGVTQTPRYLIKTRGQQVTLSCSPISGHRSVSWYQQTPGQGLQFLFEYFSETQRNKGNFPGRFSGRQFSNSRSEMNVSTLELGDSALYLCASSLLDRTTDTQYFGPGTRLTVL.

This chain joins TRBV4-1 and TRBJ1-6, with 8 bases lining up with TRBD1. The CDR3 sequence is 16 residues long. The J segment lost 10 bases and the V segment lost 0 bases, leaving 8 bases of the junction unmatched. Germline values: CDR1 MGHRA, CDR2 YSYEKL. This chain's CDR3 is CASSQEPVRGRSPLHF. The CDR3 coding sequence is TGCGCCAGCAGCCAAGAGCCCGTCAGGGGGCGGTCACCCCTCCACTTT.

The chain joins TRBV19 to TRBJ2-1; D remains ambiguous. From germline, CDR1 is LNHDA and CDR2 SQIVND (reference sequence). V lost 10 bases and J lost 6, with 13 bases in between. The CDR3 loop spans 12 amino acids. The CDR3 nucleotides are TGTGCCACCTCGATGGCCCTCAATGAGCAGTTCTTC. It codes for CATSMALNEQFF.

This rearrangement joins TRBV2 to TRBJ2-4; D gene ambiguous. V dropped 9 bases and J dropped 2 bases, with 11 bases sitting between them. CDR3 size: 13 residues. Germline V gene lookup returns CDR1 SNHLY and CDR2 FYNNEI. The CDR3 sequence is CASWHPPKNIQYF. DNA of the CDR3: TGTGCCAGTTGGCACCCCCCCAAAAACATTCAGTACTTC.

The chain carries TRBV20-1 and TRBJ2-1; D gene unclear. This CDR3 has 13 residues. From germline, CDR1 is DFQATT and CDR2 SNEGSKA (reference sequence). V was pared by 3 bases and J by 10 bases, with 16 bases between. The CDR3 DNA follows: TGCAGTGCTAGTCAAACTGGTACATGGGAGCAGTTCTTC. It yields the protein CSASQTGTWEQFF.

V usage is TRBV13 and J usage is TRBJ2-3; D may be TRBD1 or TRBD2 (6 bases each). There are 14 residues in the CDR3. The V and J ends lost 4 bases and 4 bases respectively, with 12 bases between them. The germline V gene encodes CDR1 PRHDT and CDR2 FYEKMQ (reference sequence). Written as DNA, the CDR3 is TGTGCCAGCAGCTCAGAGGGGGGCCCAGATACGCAGTATTTT. Amino acids: CASSSEGGPDTQYF.

This clone has more than one count but fewer than ten. This chain joins TRBV4-1 and TRBJ2-2; 7 nucleotides align to TRBD2. V was pared by 0 bases and J by 7 bases, with 11 bases of the junction left unmatched. The CDR3 runs to 17 residues. Germline-derived CDR1 and CDR2 are MGHRA and YSYEKL. This chain's CDR3 is CASSQEGAGESSGELFF. DNA for the CDR3: TGCGCCAGCAGCCAAGAAGGGGCGGGAGAATCCAGCGGGGAGCTGTTTTTT.

This chain links TRBV15 with TRBJ2-1; 9 bases are shared with TRBD2. The J segment lost 4 bases and the V segment lost 3 bases, leaving 10 bases of the junction unmatched. CDR1 is LNHNV and CDR2 is YYDKDF in the germline V gene (reference sequence). This CDR3 region has 17 residues. The CDR3 is CATSRTSGPRVYNEQFF. DNA of the CDR3: TGTGCCACCAGCAGGACTAGCGGCCCGAGGGTTTACAATGAGCAGTTCTTC. The full variable domain, with the rest looked up from reference TRBV15 and TRBJ2-1, is DAMVIQNPRYQVTQFGKPVTLSCSQTLNHNVMYWYQQKSSQAPKLLFHYYDKDFNNEADTPDNFQSRRPNTSFCFLDIRSPGLGDTAMYLCATSRTSGPRVYNEQFFGPGTRLTVL.

The chain links TRBV3-1 (or the pseudogene TRBV3-2) to TRBJ2-7, with 8 bases aligning to TRBD2. CDR1 and CDR2 from the germline V gene are LGHDT and YNNKEL (reference sequence). The ends lost 2 bases at V and 0 bases at J; junction bases unmatched: 9. This CDR3 spans 17 amino acids. CDR3 in DNA: TGTGCCAGCAGCCAAACCAGCGGGGGATATAGCTCCTACGAGCAGTACTTC. It codes for CASSQTSGGYSSYEQYF.

The genes are TRBV5-1 and TRBJ2-3, with 7 bases matching TRBD1. From germline, CDR1 is SGHRS and CDR2 YFSETQ. CDR3 length equals 16 residues. Trimming at V came to 2 bases and at J to 0 bases, leaving 6 bases not matched to a gene. The CDR3 is CASSFPRQGSTDTQYF. Written as DNA, the CDR3 is TGCGCCAGCAGCTTCCCCCGACAGGGTAGCACAGATACGCAGTATTTT.